The rows below give T cell receptor beta chains drawn from one sample of a study of control samples from healthy donors and cancer patients. Libraries were prepared by immunoSEQ multiplex PCR; TCRdb keeps only in-frame clonotypes and omits some of them. Of over 50,000 clones in the sample, nearly 90% were seen once. Sequencing was performed on blood. The receptors come from a man in his fifties or sixties in good health. Each CDR3 is given with its conserved first and last residue. Each record gives: clone size, D gene, J gene, CDR3 length, V gene, CDR3 DNA, CDR3 protein. A D gene is named only where the DNA matches it firmly. For some rows the clone size is stated as once, few or many, or as a class when expanded; others skip it.

size: once
D: .
J: TRBJ2-2
length: 14
V: TRBV2
DNA: TGTGCCAGCAGGGGTAGCCTGACGAGCGGGGAGCTGTTTTTT
CDR3: CASRGSLTSGELFF

size: .
D: TRBD1
J: TRBJ2-3
length: 15
V: TRBV29-1
DNA: TGCAGCGTTGACCCCGGACAGGGGGTAATAGATACGCAGTATTTT
CDR3: CSVDPGQGVIDTQYF

size: .
D: .
J: TRBJ1-2
length: 16
V: TRBV11-2
DNA: TGTGCCAGCAGCTTATCCCGATCAGGGGCAAGCTATGGCTACACCTTC
CDR3: CASSLSRSGASYGYTF

size: .
D: .
J: TRBJ2-7
length: 14
V: TRBV6-5
DNA: TGTGCCAGCACCGAGAGCTGGAGCTCCTACGAGCAGTACTTC
CDR3: CASTESWSSYEQYF

size: .
D: TRBD2
J: TRBJ2-4
length: 15
V: TRBV28
DNA: TGTGCCAGCACCCCTTACGGCGGGAGGGATCGCATTCAGTACTTC
CDR3: CASTPYGGRDRIQYF

size: few
D: .
J: TRBJ2-7
length: 14
V: TRBV3-1/TRBV3-2
DNA: TGTGCCAGCAGCCAAGGGGTGGGAGAGTACGAGCAGTACTTC
CDR3: CASSQGVGEYEQYF

size: .
D: .
J: TRBJ2-7
length: 17
V: TRBV24-1
DNA: TGTGCCACCAGTGACCCTTTAGAGAGACGGACATCCTACGAGCAGTACTTC
CDR3: CATSDPLERRTSYEQYF

size: .
D: TRBD1
J: TRBJ1-1
length: 15
V: TRBV27
DNA: TGTGCCAGCAGAAGACAGGGCGCAGTGAACACTGAAGCTTTCTTT
CDR3: CASRRQGAVNTEAFF

size: .
D: .
J: TRBJ2-3
length: 14
V: TRBV5-5
DNA: TGTGCCAGCAGCTTATCGACTTCCACAGATACGCAGTATTTT
CDR3: CASSLSTSTDTQYF

size: .
D: TRBD2
J: TRBJ2-1
length: 17
V: TRBV3-1/TRBV3-2
DNA: TGTGCCAGCAGCCAAGGTGGCGCGGGGGACTCCTACAATGAGCAGTTCTTC
CDR3: CASSQGGAGDSYNEQFF

size: .
D: .
J: TRBJ1-2
length: 10
V: TRBV30
DNA: TGTGCCTGGAGTAGAATCGGCTACACCTTC
CDR3: CAWSRIGYTF

size: .
D: TRBD2
J: TRBJ2-7
length: 16
V: TRBV9
DNA: TGTGCCAGCAGCGTGGGTCTAGCGGGAGGGCGGGTAGAGCAGTACTTC
CDR3: CASSVGLAGGRVEQYF

size: .
D: TRBD2
J: TRBJ2-3
length: 14
V: TRBV30
DNA: TGTGCCTGGACCCAAGCGGGAGTAGGGGATACGCAGTATTTT
CDR3: CAWTQAGVGDTQYF

size: .
D: .
J: TRBJ2-2
length: 14
V: TRBV4-3
DNA: TGCGCCAGCAGCCAACAGGGGGGCACCGGGGAGCTGTTTTTT
CDR3: CASSQQGGTGELFF

size: .
D: TRBD2
J: TRBJ2-5
length: 12
V: TRBV30
DNA: TGTGCCTGGGGACTAGCGAAAGAGACCCAGTACTTC
CDR3: CAWGLAKETQYF

size: .
D: .
J: TRBJ2-7
length: 14
V: TRBV6-5
DNA: TGTGCCAGCAGGCTTACCGACGGGCCCTACGAGCAGTACTTC
CDR3: CASRLTDGPYEQYF

size: .
D: .
J: TRBJ1-5
length: 14
V: TRBV19
DNA: TGTGCCAGTAGTATCTGGAACAGCAATCAGCCCCAGCATTTT
CDR3: CASSIWNSNQPQHF

size: .
D: TRBD2
J: TRBJ2-3
length: 14
V: TRBV30
DNA: TGTGCCTGGATTAAGGGGACTAGAACGTCAACGCAGTATTTT
CDR3: CAWIKGTRTSTQYF

size: .
D: TRBD2
J: TRBJ2-3
length: 14
V: TRBV10-3
DNA: TGTGCCATCAGGGGACTAGCGGGAACAGATACGCAGTATTTT
CDR3: CAIRGLAGTDTQYF

size: .
D: TRBD2
J: TRBJ2-7
length: 15
V: TRBV2
DNA: TGTGCCAGCAGTGAATTGGGACTAGCGGGCTACGAGCAGTACTTC
CDR3: CASSELGLAGYEQYF

size: .
D: TRBD1
J: TRBJ1-1
length: 18
V: TRBV5-1
DNA: TGCGCCAGCAGCTTGGTAAAACGGGGACAGACAATGAACACTGAAGCTTTCTTT
CDR3: CASSLVKRGQTMNTEAFF

size: .
D: TRBD2
J: TRBJ2-1
length: 15
V: TRBV29-1
DNA: TGCAGCGTTGAGTTGCGGGAGGTCTCCTACAATGAGCAGTTCTTC
CDR3: CSVELREVSYNEQFF

size: .
D: .
J: TRBJ2-5
length: 18
V: TRBV3-1/TRBV3-2
DNA: TGTGCCAGCAGCCACCTGTGGGGGAGGGGGGAGTACCAAGAGACCCAGTACTTC
CDR3: CASSHLWGRGEYQETQYF

size: .
D: .
J: TRBJ1-5
length: 14
V: TRBV5-5
DNA: TGTGCCAGCAGCTTGGAAGGTGGCGGTCAGCCCCAGCATTTT
CDR3: CASSLEGGGQPQHF

size: .
D: TRBD1
J: TRBJ1-4
length: 14
V: TRBV3-1/TRBV3-2
DNA: TGTGCCAGCAGCCCCTGGGACAGGCCTGAAAAACTGTTTTTT
CDR3: CASSPWDRPEKLFF

size: .
D: TRBD1
J: TRBJ2-2
length: 14
V: TRBV3-1/TRBV3-2
DNA: TGTGCCAGCAGCCTTTACAGGGGCACCGGGGAGCTGTTTTTT
CDR3: CASSLYRGTGELFF

size: .
D: .
J: TRBJ2-5
length: 14
V: TRBV7-8
DNA: TGTGCCAGCAGCTCCCTCCGTGCGGCGGAGACCCAGTACTTC
CDR3: CASSSLRAAETQYF

size: .
D: TRBD1
J: TRBJ1-2
length: 11
V: TRBV20-1
DNA: TGCAGTGCCCCCCAGGGGGTAGGCTACACCTTC
CDR3: CSAPQGVGYTF

size: few
D: .
J: TRBJ2-2
length: 12
V: TRBV24-1
DNA: TGTGCCACCAGCCCTAGAGACGGGGAGCTGTTTTTT
CDR3: CATSPRDGELFF

size: .
D: TRBD2
J: TRBJ2-3
length: 17
V: TRBV9
DNA: TGTGCCAGCAGCGGGGGGAGGGCAGTCACTAGCACAGATACGCAGTATTTT
CDR3: CASSGGRAVTSTDTQYF

size: .
D: .
J: TRBJ2-1
length: 13
V: TRBV9
DNA: TGTGCCAGCAAAACCGACAAACACAATGAGCAGTTCTTC
CDR3: CASKTDKHNEQFF

size: .
D: TRBD1
J: TRBJ2-7
length: 15
V: TRBV14
DNA: TGTGCCAGCAGCCACGCGACAGGGGGCTCCTACGAGCAGTACTTC
CDR3: CASSHATGGSYEQYF

size: few
D: TRBD1
J: TRBJ2-1
length: 16
V: TRBV7-9
DNA: TGTGCCAGCAGCTCCAACATTGGACAGGGAGACCACGAGCAGTTCTTC
CDR3: CASSSNIGQGDHEQFF

size: .
D: .
J: TRBJ2-7
length: 15
V: TRBV7-2
DNA: TGTGCCAGCAGCCTGGAGGGGTTGACAAACTACGAGCAGTACTTC
CDR3: CASSLEGLTNYEQYF

size: .
D: .
J: TRBJ1-4
length: 14
V: TRBV9
DNA: TGTGCCAGCAGCGTCGGGCAGACTAATGAAAAACTGTTTTTT
CDR3: CASSVGQTNEKLFF

size: .
D: TRBD2
J: TRBJ2-3
length: 14
V: TRBV7-9
DNA: TGTGCCAGCAGCGGCGGGACTAACGCAGATACGCAGTATTTT
CDR3: CASSGGTNADTQYF

size: .
D: .
J: TRBJ2-6
length: 13
V: TRBV19
DNA: TGTGCCAGTAGTATGGTGGGGGCCAACGTCCTGACTTTC
CDR3: CASSMVGANVLTF

size: .
D: TRBD1
J: TRBJ1-5
length: 14
V: TRBV25-1
DNA: TGTGCCAGCAGACAGGCAGGGGGGAATCAGCCCCAGCATTTT
CDR3: CASRQAGGNQPQHF

size: .
D: .
J: TRBJ2-3
length: 13
V: TRBV28
DNA: TGTGCCAGCAACCCAGGAGAAGTGCATACGCAGTATTTT
CDR3: CASNPGEVHTQYF

size: .
D: .
J: TRBJ1-1
length: 13
V: TRBV5-8
DNA: TGTGCCAGCAGCTTGGGGGCGAACACTGAAGCTTTCTTT
CDR3: CASSLGANTEAFF

size: .
D: .
J: TRBJ1-4
length: 16
V: TRBV28
DNA: TGTGCCAGCAGTTCCCTGGACCCGATAGATCGTGAAAAACTGTTTTTT
CDR3: CASSSLDPIDREKLFF

size: .
D: .
J: TRBJ2-6
length: 15
V: TRBV28
DNA: TGTGCCAGCAGACAGGACCGTACTGGGGCCAACGTCCTGACTTTC
CDR3: CASRQDRTGANVLTF

size: .
D: TRBD1
J: TRBJ2-2
length: 15
V: TRBV19
DNA: TGTGCCACGGACGGACAGGGGGCGGGAACCGGGGAGCTGTTTTTT
CDR3: CATDGQGAGTGELFF

size: .
D: TRBD2
J: TRBJ2-3
length: 18
V: TRBV19
DNA: TGTGCCAGTAGTGGGGGACTAGCGGGAGGGCCGAGCACAGATACGCAGTATTTT
CDR3: CASSGGLAGGPSTDTQYF

size: .
D: TRBD2
J: TRBJ2-7
length: 17
V: TRBV28
DNA: TGTGCCAGCAGTTTATCCACCTATAGCGGGAGGCCTTACGAGCAGTACTTC
CDR3: CASSLSTYSGRPYEQYF

size: .
D: .
J: TRBJ2-7
length: 18
V: TRBV11-3
DNA: TGTGCCAGCAGCTTAGACCCTTTTACAGGAAAAGGGGCTCGCGAGCAGTACTTC
CDR3: CASSLDPFTGKGAREQYF

size: .
D: .
J: TRBJ1-6
length: 15
V: TRBV5-1
DNA: TGCGCCAGCAGCTTGTCTCAGGGCTATAATTCACCCCTCCACTTT
CDR3: CASSLSQGYNSPLHF

size: .
D: .
J: TRBJ1-2
length: 16
V: TRBV19
DNA: .
CDR3: CASSLFGPGPTYGYTF

size: .
D: .
J: TRBJ2-1
length: 15
V: TRBV28
DNA: TGTGCCAGCAGTTTGCCAGGCGCCACTGGGAATGAGCAGTTCTTC
CDR3: CASSLPGATGNEQFF

size: .
D: .
J: TRBJ1-2
length: 12
V: TRBV5-1
DNA: TGCGCCAGCAGCATGGGTAGCTATGGCTACACCTTC
CDR3: CASSMGSYGYTF

size: .
D: TRBD2
J: TRBJ2-3
length: 18
V: TRBV11-3
DNA: TGTGCCAGCAGCTCACGGACTAGCGGGAGGCGACCCACAGATACGCAGTATTTT
CDR3: CASSSRTSGRRPTDTQYF

size: .
D: TRBD2
J: TRBJ2-1
length: 15
V: TRBV11-2
DNA: TGTGCCAGCAGCTTAGTACTAGCGGGTCGAAATGAGCAGTTCTTC
CDR3: CASSLVLAGRNEQFF

size: .
D: TRBD1
J: TRBJ1-4
length: 16
V: TRBV6-2/TRBV6-3
DNA: TGTGCCAGCAGTTTTTGGAGAATGGGGGACAGTGAAAAACTGTTTTTT
CDR3: CASSFWRMGDSEKLFF

size: .
D: .
J: TRBJ2-3
length: 16
V: TRBV3-1/TRBV3-2
DNA: TGTGCCAGCAGCCAAGGGGTCGGCGGTTCGACAGATACGCAGTATTTT
CDR3: CASSQGVGGSTDTQYF

size: .
D: .
J: TRBJ2-6
length: 16
V: TRBV24-1
DNA: TGTGCCACCAGTGATTCAGGTATCTCTGGGGCCAACGTCCTGACTTTC
CDR3: CATSDSGISGANVLTF

size: .
D: .
J: TRBJ1-5
length: 13
V: TRBV27
DNA: TGTGCCAGCAGTCCACAGGGTTTTCAGCCCCAGCATTTT
CDR3: CASSPQGFQPQHF